The TCR beta chain described here comes from a study of OX40 agonist ivuxolimab in advanced cancers. Comments on this clone: What it recognizes is unknown.

Here immunoSEQ multiplex PCR was the method, and the copy in TCRdb shows in-frame clones only, minus some. This table has more than 25,000 clones, roughly 90% appearing once. The CDR3 length is 14 residues. V was clipped by 3 bases and J by 5 bases, with 14 bases between them. Looked up from germline, CDR1 is MNHNS and CDR2 is SASEGT. The study, taken as a whole, reports: The CD4+ and CD8+ T cells in the blood had expanded clonally by week 6 at 0.1 to 3.0 mg/kg.

This receptor was identified in an adult with an advanced solid tumor such as melanoma, head and neck, liver or kidney cancer. This sequence joins TRBV6-1 and TRBJ2-7, with D tentatively TRBD1 (6 bases). The input for sequencing was CD4+ or CD8+ T cells sorted from blood, taken in a trial of the OX40 agonist ivuxolimab. The CDR3: CASSDRQVSNEQYF. The CDR3 nucleotides are TGTGCCAGCAGTGACCGACAGGTTTCCAACGAGCAGTACTTC.